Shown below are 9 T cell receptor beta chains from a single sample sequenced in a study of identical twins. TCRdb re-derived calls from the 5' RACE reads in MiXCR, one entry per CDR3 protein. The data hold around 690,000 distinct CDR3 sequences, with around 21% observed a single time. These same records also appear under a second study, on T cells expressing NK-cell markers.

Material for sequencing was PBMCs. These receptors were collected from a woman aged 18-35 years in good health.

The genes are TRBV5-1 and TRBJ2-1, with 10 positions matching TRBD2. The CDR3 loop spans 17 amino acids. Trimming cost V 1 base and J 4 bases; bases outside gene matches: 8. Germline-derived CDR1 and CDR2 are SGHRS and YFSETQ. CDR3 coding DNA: TGCGCCAGCAGCTTGTCGGCTAGCGGGGGCTCATACAATGAGCAGTTCTTC. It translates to CASSLSASGGSYNEQFF.

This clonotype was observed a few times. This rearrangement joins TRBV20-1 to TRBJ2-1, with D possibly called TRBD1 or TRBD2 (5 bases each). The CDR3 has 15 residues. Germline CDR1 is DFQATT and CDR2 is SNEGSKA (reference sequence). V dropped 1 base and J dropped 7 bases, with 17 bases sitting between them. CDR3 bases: TGCAGTGCTAGAGTCTTGGGGGAGTATCTGAATGAGCAGTTCTTC. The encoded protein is CSARVLGEYLNEQFF.

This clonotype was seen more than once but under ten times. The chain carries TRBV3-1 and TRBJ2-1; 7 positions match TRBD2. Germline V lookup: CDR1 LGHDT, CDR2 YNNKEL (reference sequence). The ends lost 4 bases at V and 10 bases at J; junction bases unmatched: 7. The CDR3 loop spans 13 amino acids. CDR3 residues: CASSLLGGYEQFF. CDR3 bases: TGTGCCAGCAGCCTGCTGGGGGGGTACGAGCAGTTCTTC.

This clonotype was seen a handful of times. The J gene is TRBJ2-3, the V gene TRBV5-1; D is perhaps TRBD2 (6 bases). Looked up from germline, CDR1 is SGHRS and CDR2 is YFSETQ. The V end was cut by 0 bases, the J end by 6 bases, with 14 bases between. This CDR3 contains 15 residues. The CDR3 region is CASSLASGAGDTQYF. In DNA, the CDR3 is TGCGCCAGCAGCTTGGCCTCGGGAGCAGGCGATACGCAGTATTTT. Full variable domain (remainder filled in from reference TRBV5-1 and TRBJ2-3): KAGVTQTPRYLIKTRGQQVTLSCSPISGHRSVSWYQQTPGQGLQFLFEYFSETQRNKGNFPGRFSGRQFSNSRSEMNVSTLELGDSALYLCASSLASGAGDTQYFGPGTRLTVL.

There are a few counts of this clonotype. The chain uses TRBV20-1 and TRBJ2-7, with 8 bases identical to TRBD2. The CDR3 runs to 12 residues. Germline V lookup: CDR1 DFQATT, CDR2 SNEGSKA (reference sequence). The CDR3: CRPTSGVYEQYF. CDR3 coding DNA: TGCAGGCCCACTAGCGGAGTTTACGAGCAGTACTTC.

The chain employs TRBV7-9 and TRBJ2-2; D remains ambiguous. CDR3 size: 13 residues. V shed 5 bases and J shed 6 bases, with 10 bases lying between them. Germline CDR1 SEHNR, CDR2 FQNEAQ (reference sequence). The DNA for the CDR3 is TGTGCCAGCAGCGCCGGTTGGTCCGGGGAGCTGTTTTTT. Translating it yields CASSAGWSGELFF.

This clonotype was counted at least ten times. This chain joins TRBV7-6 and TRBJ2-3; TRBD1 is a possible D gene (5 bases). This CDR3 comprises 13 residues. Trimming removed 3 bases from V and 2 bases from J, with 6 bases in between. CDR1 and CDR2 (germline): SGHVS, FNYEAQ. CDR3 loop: CASSLTATDTQYF. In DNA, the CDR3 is TGTGCCAGCAGCTTGACAGCCACAGATACGCAGTATTTT.

CDR3 DNA sequence: TGCAGTGCTCGACCCCCCAGCGGTTACACAGATACGCAGTATTTT. This translates into CSARPPSGYTDTQYF. The chain has TRBV20-1 and TRBJ2-3, with TRBD2 as a possible D gene (5 bases). Germline CDR1 DFQATT, CDR2 SNEGSKA (reference sequence). The CDR3 is made up of 15 amino acids. V was cut by 5 bases and J by 2 bases, with 17 bases left in between.

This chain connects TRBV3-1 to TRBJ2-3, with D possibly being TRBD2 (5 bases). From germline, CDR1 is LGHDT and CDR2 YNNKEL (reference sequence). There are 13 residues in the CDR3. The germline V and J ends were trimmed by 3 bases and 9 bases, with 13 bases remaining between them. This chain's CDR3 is CASSHNHGGTQYF. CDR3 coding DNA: TGTGCCAGCAGCCATAACCATGGAGGAACGCAGTATTTT.